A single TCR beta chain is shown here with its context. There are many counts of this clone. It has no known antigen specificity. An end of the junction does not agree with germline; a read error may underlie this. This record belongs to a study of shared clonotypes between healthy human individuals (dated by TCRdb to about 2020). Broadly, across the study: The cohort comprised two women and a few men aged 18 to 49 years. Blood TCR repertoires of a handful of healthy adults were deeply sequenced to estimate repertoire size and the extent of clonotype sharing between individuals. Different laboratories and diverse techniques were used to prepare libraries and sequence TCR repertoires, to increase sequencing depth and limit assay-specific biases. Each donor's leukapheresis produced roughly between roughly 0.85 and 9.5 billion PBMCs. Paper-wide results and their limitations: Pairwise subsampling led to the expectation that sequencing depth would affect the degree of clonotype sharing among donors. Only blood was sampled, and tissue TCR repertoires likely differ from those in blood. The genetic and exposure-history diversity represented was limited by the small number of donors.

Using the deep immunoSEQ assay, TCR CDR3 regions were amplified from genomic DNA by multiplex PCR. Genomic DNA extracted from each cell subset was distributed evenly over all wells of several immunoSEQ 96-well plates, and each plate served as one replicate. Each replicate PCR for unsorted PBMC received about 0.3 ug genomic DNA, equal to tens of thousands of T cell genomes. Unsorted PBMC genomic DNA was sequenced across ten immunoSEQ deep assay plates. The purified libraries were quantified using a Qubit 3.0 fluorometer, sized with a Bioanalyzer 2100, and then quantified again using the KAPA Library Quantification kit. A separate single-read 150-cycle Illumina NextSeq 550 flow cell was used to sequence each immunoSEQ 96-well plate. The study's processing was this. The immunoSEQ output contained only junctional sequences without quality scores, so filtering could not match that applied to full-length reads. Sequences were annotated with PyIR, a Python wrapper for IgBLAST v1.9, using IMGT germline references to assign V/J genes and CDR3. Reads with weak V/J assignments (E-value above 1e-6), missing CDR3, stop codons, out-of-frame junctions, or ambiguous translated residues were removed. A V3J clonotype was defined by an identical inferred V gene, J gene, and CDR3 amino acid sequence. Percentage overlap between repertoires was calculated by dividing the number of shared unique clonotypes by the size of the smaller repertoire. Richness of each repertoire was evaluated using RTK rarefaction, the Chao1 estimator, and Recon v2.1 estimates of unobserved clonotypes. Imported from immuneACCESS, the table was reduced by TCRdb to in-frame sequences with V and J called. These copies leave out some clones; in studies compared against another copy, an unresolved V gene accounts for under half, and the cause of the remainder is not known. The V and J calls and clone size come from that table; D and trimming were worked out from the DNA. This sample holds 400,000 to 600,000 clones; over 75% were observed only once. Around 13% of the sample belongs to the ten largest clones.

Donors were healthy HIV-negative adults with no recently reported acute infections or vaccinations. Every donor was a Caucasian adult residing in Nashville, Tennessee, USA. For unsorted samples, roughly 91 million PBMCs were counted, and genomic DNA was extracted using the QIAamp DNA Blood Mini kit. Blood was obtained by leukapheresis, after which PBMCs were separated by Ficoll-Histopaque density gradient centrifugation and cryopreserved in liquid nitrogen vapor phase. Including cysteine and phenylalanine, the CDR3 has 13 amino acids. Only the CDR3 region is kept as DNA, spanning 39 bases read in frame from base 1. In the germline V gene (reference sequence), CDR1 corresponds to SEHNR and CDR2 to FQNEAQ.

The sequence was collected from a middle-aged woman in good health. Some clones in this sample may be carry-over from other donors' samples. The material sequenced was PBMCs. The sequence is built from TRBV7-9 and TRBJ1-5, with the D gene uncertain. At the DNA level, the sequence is TGTGCCAGCAGCTTAGAGGCTAATCGGCCCCAGCATTTT. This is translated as CASSLEANRPQHF.